Sequencing of this TCR beta chain was carried out in a study of breast tumors, draining lymph nodes, adjacent tissues. Breast cancer patients provided tissue from their axillary draining lymph nodes. Regarding this clonotype: The antigen remains undetermined. This may stem from a read error, because a much larger clone lies one nucleotide away.

The germline V gene encodes CDR1 SGHDT and CDR2 YYEEEE. V shed 0 bases and J shed 2 bases, with 11 bases lying between them. There are 15 residues in the CDR3. TCRdb itself ran the multiplex PCR reads through MiXCR, one entry per CDR3 protein. Of 250,000 or so distinct CDR3 sequences listed, around 30% are singletons. Study-wide results and caveats: Compared with basal-like, luminal-like tumors shared significantly more repertoire with nontumor tissue.

The sequencing input was axillary lymph node tissue. This receptor was taken from a female donor with breast cancer. Some clones in this sample may be carry-over from other donors' samples. The chain recombines TRBV5-6 with TRBJ2-5; D gene ambiguous. In nucleotides, the CDR3 is TGTGCCAGCAGCTTGGAACCCGCCCGACAAGAGACCCAGTACTTC. Residues: CASSLEPARQETQYF.